The clone carrying this T cell receptor (beta chain) was observed a few times. Its antigen is unknown. Each CDR3 protein is one row after TCRdb ran MiXCR on the PCR reads. This table holds 15,000 to 20,000 distinct CDR3 sequences, about a fifth found once. The entry originates in a study of molecular identifiers for immune sequencing clone quantification. Study observations and caveats: More than 98% of effector molecules, versus under 1% of naive-cell molecules, belonged to clones above 20 RNA copies.

The CDR3 runs 15 residues. Unmatched junction bases numbered 8, after V lost 7 bases and J lost 0 bases. Germline CDR1 reads LGHDT; CDR2 reads YNNKEL (reference sequence). Sequencing was carried out using naive CD8+ T cells from blood, with Jurkat cell RNA spiked in. Subset specified: FACS-sorted CD8+CD4-CCR7+CD45RA+ naive T cells. The chain employs TRBV3-1 and TRBJ2-7; 8 nucleotides line up with TRBD2. The TCR comes from a human donor in good health. Some libraries in this study had Jurkat cell RNA spiked in. The CDR3 bases are TGTGCCAGCACCCTTCTCGGGAGGGCCTCCTACGAGCAGTACTTC. Its translation: CASTLLGRASYEQYF.